This T cell receptor beta chain appears in the sequencing data of a study of human CD8 memory T cell subsets. Among CD8+ T cells, TPEX were CCR7+ PD-1+ TIGIT+ early memory cells with exhausted-like traits. The PBMC were taken from buffy coats given by healthy donors. A negative magnetic separation step was used to enrich total CD8+ T cells. RNA was isolated from duplicate vials, each containing around 160,000 sorted CD8+ T cells, for every subset. Germline assignment: CDR1 SGHRS and CDR2 YFSETQ. This CDR3 has 13 amino acids. Points from the study as a whole: Estimation by Chao1 suggested that stem-like memory T cells had more diversity than did precursor exhausted T cells.

Comments on this clonotype: Its target is unknown.

UMI-labeled 5' RACE was used, and it produced the TCR beta libraries. TCRdb re-analyzed the 5' RACE reads; it lists each CDR3 protein once, without DNA. Its table records thousands of distinct CDR3 sequences. The rearrangement joins TRBV5-1 to TRBJ2-7. What was sequenced was CD8+ T cells from PBMCs. The receptor was derived from a human donor in good health. This chain's CDR3 is CASSSPDKYEQYF.